The present T cell receptor (beta chain) was sequenced within a study of blood T cell repertoires in COVID-19. Repertoires were generated with immunoSEQ multiplex PCR, while TCRdb's copy carries only in-frame clones and drops some. The table has around 260,000 clones, about 86% seen once. This CDR3 is 16 amino acids long. The germline gives CDR1 SEHNR, CDR2 FQNEAQ (reference sequence). V was cut by 7 bases and J by 4 bases, with 19 bases left in between. The sequenced sample consisted of peripheral blood. This TCR was sampled from a man aged 25-45 years with active or convalescent COVID-19. The chain joins TRBV7-9 to TRBJ1-4; weak D call: TRBD1 (6 bases). Here the CDR3 DNA reads TGTGCCAGCATCCTAGGGGGTGGGACGGATAATGAAAAACTGTTTTTT. Residues: CASILGGGTDNEKLFF. Full variable domain (outside the CDR3, taken from reference TRBV7-9 and TRBJ1-4): DTGVSQNPRHKITKRGQNVTFRCDPISEHNRLYWYRQTLGQGPEFLTYFQNEAQLEKSRLLSDRFSAERPKGSFSTLEIQRTEQGDSAMYLCASILGGGTDNEKLFFGSGTQLSVL.